Below are 4 T cell receptor beta chains sequenced from a single sample in a study of shared clonotypes between healthy human individuals. Measured with immunoSEQ multiplex PCR; TCRdb has only the in-frame clones, and not every one. This table holds some 2,500,000 clones, around 93% found once. Sequences were obtained from naive CD4+ T cells from PBMCs. Subset of the sample: CD45RA+ positively selected. These receptors were obtained from a young man in good health. Some clones in this sample may be carry-over from other donors' samples.

This chain connects TRBV30 to TRBJ1-6; 7 bases agree with TRBD1. V shed 1 base, J shed 7 bases, and the junction held 4 bases outside the gene matches. The CDR3 is 14 residues long. The germline gives CDR1 GTSNPN, CDR2 SVGIG (reference sequence). CDR3 in amino acids: CAWSDETGNSPLHF. CDR3 DNA: TGTGCCTGGAGTGACGAGACAGGGAATTCACCCCTCCACTTT.

This chain uses TRBV5-1 with TRBJ2-5, with TRBD1 matching over 7 bases. V was pared by 6 bases and J by 3 bases, with 20 bases of the junction left unmatched. The length of the CDR3 is 18 residues. Looked up from germline, CDR1 is SGHRS and CDR2 is YFSETQ. The CDR3 loop reads CASTLTSGTAILKETQYF. CDR3 in DNA: TGCGCCAGCACCTTAACATCCGGGACAGCCATTTTAAAAGAGACCCAGTACTTC. Full variable domain (remainder filled in from reference TRBV5-1 and TRBJ2-5): KAGVTQTPRYLIKTRGQQVTLSCSPISGHRSVSWYQQTPGQGLQFLFEYFSETQRNKGNFPGRFSGRQFSNSRSEMNVSTLELGDSALYLCASTLTSGTAILKETQYFGPGTRLLVL.

The J gene is TRBJ1-6, the V gene TRBV5-1, with 9 bases fitting TRBD1. CDR1 and CDR2 from the germline V gene are SGHRS and YFSETQ. V lost 4 bases and J lost 16; bases outside the gene matches: 12. The CDR3 extends over 14 amino acids. CDR3 sequence reads: CASSEGQGTSLLHF. The CDR3 DNA reads as TGCGCCAGCAGCGAGGGACAGGGCACCTCCTTACTCCACTTT.

The table lists this clone with a few counts. The chain uses TRBV5-1 and TRBJ1-1; 10 bases align to TRBD1. V dropped 7 bases and J dropped 3; count of bases not matched to a gene: 6. The CDR3 contains 14 residues. Germline V CDR1 and CDR2: SGHRS, YFSETQ. The CDR3 loop is CASRTGTGDTEAFF. The CDR3 DNA reads as TGCGCCAGCCGTACTGGGACAGGGGACACTGAAGCTTTCTTT.